The 31 T cell receptor beta chains listed next were all sequenced from one sample in a study of shared clonotypes between healthy human individuals. Here immunoSEQ multiplex PCR was the method, and the copy in TCRdb shows in-frame clones only, minus some. The sample yields about 1 million clones, 75% seen once. Sequenced input: memory CD4+ T cells sorted from blood. Subset in this sample: CD45RA-negative fraction. These receptors were collected from a man aged 18 to 35 in good health.

The J gene is TRBJ2-7, the V gene TRBV5-1; TRBD1 matches 7 bases. V trimming: 4 bases; J trimming: 6 bases; junction bases outside the gene matches: 7. Germline V gives CDR1 SGHRS, CDR2 YFSETQ. This CDR3 has 13 amino acids. This chain's CDR3 is CASSPGTAVEQYF. The CDR3, as DNA: TGCGCCAGCAGCCCTGGGACAGCTGTCGAGCAGTACTTC.

This sequence joins TRBV5-1 and TRBJ1-2; unclear D gene. Trimming removed 4 bases from V and 6 bases from J, with 10 bases in between. The CDR3 runs to 12 residues. Per germline, CDR1 SGHRS and CDR2 YFSETQ. The CDR3 loop is CASSTAIDGYTF. DNA of the CDR3: TGCGCCAGCAGCACAGCAATCGATGGCTACACCTTC.

This clone has just a few counts. The chain combines TRBV7-9 with TRBJ2-1, with D perhaps TRBD2 (6 bases). The CDR3 has 15 residues. With 1 base removed from V and 4 bases from J, the gap between germline ends came to 11 bases. The V gene's germline CDR1 is SEHNR and CDR2 FQNEAQ (reference sequence). For the CDR3, the DNA is TGTGCCAGCAGCTTAGGGAGCGGGCAGTACAATGAGCAGTTCTTC. This translates into CASSLGSGQYNEQFF. Supplemented by reference TRBV7-9 and TRBJ2-1, the full variable domain reads DTGVSQNPRHKITKRGQNVTFRCDPISEHNRLYWYRQTLGQGPEFLTYFQNEAQLEKSRLLSDRFSAERPKGSFSTLEIQRTEQGDSAMYLCASSLGSGQYNEQFFGPGTRLTVL.

The chain is built from TRBV14 and TRBJ2-3, with a possible D match to TRBD2 (7 bases). CDR1 is SGHDN and CDR2 is FVKESK in the germline V gene. This CDR3 is built from 17 residues. Between the trimmed V and J ends, which lost 0 bases and 0 bases, there was a span of 13 bases. The CDR3 DNA reads TGTGCCAGCAGCCAAGACCCCGGGGGGCTTAGCACAGATACGCAGTATTTT. Its translation: CASSQDPGGLSTDTQYF.

The chain is built from TRBV4-2 and TRBJ2-3, with TRBD1 identical over 10 bases. The CDR3 spans 16 residues. J lost 3 bases, V lost 0 bases, and 3 bases had no gene match. Germline V gene data show CDR1 as LGHNA and CDR2 as YNFKEQ. CDR3 sequence (DNA): TGTGCCAGCAGCCAAGATCCGGGACAGGGGACAGATACGCAGTATTTT. The encoded protein is CASSQDPGQGTDTQYF.

The rearrangement uses TRBV7-9 and TRBJ2-7; D uncertain. This CDR3 is built from 14 residues. CDR1 and CDR2 (germline): SEHNR, FQNEAQ (reference sequence). The V end was cut by 5 bases, the J end by 2 bases, with 13 bases between. The CDR3: CASSATTDTYEQYF. The CDR3 nucleotides are TGTGCCAGCAGCGCGACGACGGATACCTACGAGCAGTACTTC. The variable domain in full, completed from reference TRBV7-9 and TRBJ2-7, reads DTGVSQNPRHKITKRGQNVTFRCDPISEHNRLYWYRQTLGQGPEFLTYFQNEAQLEKSRLLSDRFSAERPKGSFSTLEIQRTEQGDSAMYLCASSATTDTYEQYFGPGTRLTVT.

V is TRBV2 and J is TRBJ2-5, with D uncertain. V lost 6 bases, J lost 2 bases, and 16 bases lay in between. This CDR3 comprises 15 residues. In germline, CDR1 is SNHLY, CDR2 FYNNEI. CDR3 protein: CASRFNWISQETQYF. The CDR3 DNA is TGTGCCAGCAGATTCAACTGGATCTCGCAAGAGACCCAGTACTTC.

The chain combines TRBV5-4 with TRBJ1-2, with 9 bases aligning to TRBD1. With 0 bases clipped from V and 10 bases from J, the junction kept 7 bases outside the gene matches. CDR3 length: 14 residues. Germline values: CDR1 SGHNT, CDR2 YYREEE (reference sequence). The CDR3: CASSLGPTGGYYTF. The CDR3 DNA reads as TGTGCCAGCAGCTTGGGACCGACAGGGGGTTACTACACCTTC.

The CDR3 reads CAWSVRAGTHEQYF. CDR3 DNA: TGTGCCTGGAGTGTACGGGCAGGGACGCACGAGCAGTACTTC. This rearrangement joins TRBV30 to TRBJ2-7; D is perhaps TRBD1 or TRBD2 (5 bases each). V was cut by 0 bases and J by 5 bases, with 14 bases left in between. CDR1 and CDR2 from the germline V gene are GTSNPN and SVGIG (reference sequence). The CDR3 has 14 amino acids.

This clone was counted a few times. The chain recombines TRBV7-2 with TRBJ2-5; unclear D gene. Trimming pared 3 bases from V and 4 bases from J, leaving 12 bases between. The CDR3 sequence is 14 residues long. In germline, CDR1 is SGHTA, CDR2 FQGNSA. The CDR3 coding sequence is TGTGCCAGCAGCTTGACAACTGGCGGAGAGACCCAGTACTTC. This encodes CASSLTTGGETQYF.

The chain recombines TRBV7-2 with TRBJ1-4; 7 nucleotides agree with TRBD1. This CDR3 spans 15 amino acids. Per germline, CDR1 SGHTA and CDR2 FQGNSA. The ends lost 5 bases at V and 7 bases at J; junction bases unmatched: 10. CDR3: CASSISGYRGEKLFF. DNA for the CDR3: TGTGCCAGCAGCATCTCAGGGTACAGGGGTGAAAAACTGTTTTTT.

This clone has only one observation. This rearrangement joins TRBV16 to TRBJ2-1, with 8 nucleotides matching TRBD1. V was clipped by 3 bases and J by 7 bases; unmatched bases: 8. CDR3 length: 15 amino acids. CDR1 and CDR2 (germline): KGHSY, FQNENV. For the CDR3, the DNA is TGTGCCAGCAGCCAGGCCACAGGGGGATGGAATGAGCAGTTCTTC. Its translation is CASSQATGGWNEQFF.

The chain employs TRBV19 and TRBJ1-1; no clear D gene. The CDR3 runs 13 residues. The germline V gene has CDR1 LNHDA and CDR2 SQIVND (reference sequence). V was shortened by 6 bases and J by 5 bases, with 13 bases between the two germline ends. CDR3 in amino acids: CASSRPLSTEAFF. For the CDR3, the DNA is TGTGCCAGTAGCAGACCGTTATCAACTGAAGCTTTCTTT.

As to this clone: Other DNA sequences in the same sample also yield this CDR3. The V call is TRBV29-1, the J call TRBJ1-2; the D is unclear. CDR1 is SQVTM and CDR2 is ANQGSEA in the germline V gene. Trimming cost V 7 bases and J 0 bases, with 15 bases left between them. CDR3 length: 14 residues. The CDR3 nucleotides are TGCAGCGCCTCTGGGCAGCCTCCTAACTATGGCTACACCTTC. Amino acid sequence: CSASGQPPNYGYTF.

The V and J genes are TRBV29-1 and TRBJ1-1, with 8 positions matching TRBD1. V trimming: 7 bases; J trimming: 5 bases; junction bases outside the gene matches: 9. The CDR3 runs to 13 residues. CDR1 and CDR2 (germline): SQVTM, ANQGSEA. Here the CDR3 DNA reads TGCAGCGCGCAGGGGGCTAGCTGGACTGAAGCTTTCTTT. It codes for CSAQGASWTEAFF. Filled out from reference TRBV29-1 and TRBJ1-1, the complete variable domain reads SAVISQKPSRDICQRGTSLTIQCQVDSQVTMMFWYRQQPGQSLTLIATANQGSEATYESGFVIDKFPISRPNLTFSTLTVSNMSPEDSSIYLCSAQGASWTEAFFGQGTRLTVV.

Concerning this clone itself: A far larger clone differs by one base, so this is likely a read error. This CDR3 is also generated by other DNA sequences in the sample. V gene TRBV2 combines with J gene TRBJ2-7; D is uncertain. Trimming cost V 2 bases and J 7 bases, with 15 bases left between them. The CDR3 runs to 14 residues. Germline assignment: CDR1 SNHLY and CDR2 FYNNEI. The CDR3 region is CASSEWFASHEQYF. The CDR3 DNA sequence: TGTGCCAGCAGTGAATGGTTTGCATCCCATGAGCAGTACTTC.

This rearrangement joins TRBV7-2 to TRBJ2-7, with D perhaps TRBD1 (5 bases). With 2 bases removed from V and 6 bases from J, the gap between germline ends came to 17 bases. This CDR3 is 15 amino acids long. Germline CDR1 and CDR2: SGHTA and FQGNSA. The CDR3, as DNA: TGTGCCAGCAGCTTAAGTACTGGGGCTTCTGCCGAGCAGTACTTC. Translated, it gives CASSLSTGASAEQYF. The full variable domain, its missing parts supplied by reference TRBV7-2 and TRBJ2-7, is GAGVSQSPSNKVTEKGKDVELRCDPISGHTALYWYRQSLGQGLEFLIYFQGNSAPDKSGLPSDRFSAERTGGSVSTLTIQRTQQEDSAVYLCASSLSTGASAEQYFGPGTRLTVT.

V usage is TRBV7-2 and J usage is TRBJ1-5; 9 nucleotides align to TRBD1. CDR3 size: 15 residues. CDR1 and CDR2 (germline): SGHTA, FQGNSA. J lost 4 bases, V lost 3 bases, and 4 bases had no gene match. CDR3 residues: CASSFGQGRNQPQHF. The CDR3 nucleotides read TGTGCCAGCAGCTTTGGACAGGGGAGGAATCAGCCCCAGCATTTT.

Points on this clone: Within the sample, other DNA sequences also encode this same CDR3. CDR3 DNA sequence: TGTGCCAGCAGCCTCGACAGATACGAGCAGTACTTC. Translated, it gives CASSLDRYEQYF. The chain uses TRBV6-5 and TRBJ2-7, with D possibly matching TRBD1 (5 bases). Trimming removed 6 bases at V and 4 bases at J, with 10 bases between. The germline gives CDR1 MNHEY, CDR2 SVGAGI. This CDR3 region has 12 residues.

CDR3 loop: CASSPWTGYYGYTF. The CDR3 region has the DNA TGTGCCAGCAGCCCTTGGACAGGGTACTATGGCTACACCTTC. The chain is built from TRBV7-9 and TRBJ1-2; 8 bases are a match to TRBD1. Germline V gene sequence: CDR1 SEHNR, CDR2 FQNEAQ (reference sequence). J was trimmed by 3 bases and V by 5 bases; bases with no gene match: 5. This CDR3 comprises 14 residues. Complete variable domain (other parts from reference TRBV7-9 and TRBJ1-2): DTGVSQNPRHKITKRGQNVTFRCDPISEHNRLYWYRQTLGQGPEFLTYFQNEAQLEKSRLLSDRFSAERPKGSFSTLEIQRTEQGDSAMYLCASSPWTGYYGYTFGSGTRLTVV.

The chain links TRBV18 to TRBJ1-3; D may be TRBD1 (5 bases). Germline V gives CDR1 KGHSH, CDR2 LQKENI. Trimming removed 0 bases from V and 2 bases from J, with 11 bases in between. This CDR3 is 16 amino acids long. The CDR3, as DNA: TGTGCCAGCTCACCACCGAGATCGGGGGCTGGAAACACCATATATTTT. Its protein is CASSPPRSGAGNTIYF.

This rearrangement joins TRBV2 to TRBJ1-2; D unclear. Germline V gene sequence: CDR1 SNHLY, CDR2 FYNNEI. V was pared by 4 bases and J by 5 bases, with 11 bases between. The CDR3 is 13 amino acids. The CDR3 spells CASSGTYGYGYTF. For the CDR3, the DNA is TGTGCCAGCAGTGGGACCTATGGTTATGGCTACACCTTC.

This chain links TRBV5-1 with TRBJ1-1, with D unresolved. The CDR3 runs 13 residues. V was shortened by 7 bases and J by 0 bases, with 10 bases between the two germline ends. Germline CDR1 SGHRS, CDR2 YFSETQ. CDR3 amino acids: CASYSGMNTEAFF. The CDR3, as DNA: TGCGCCAGCTATTCTGGCATGAACACTGAAGCTTTCTTT.

Note on this clone: This sample also contains other DNA sequences that code for the same CDR3. This chain links TRBV30 with TRBJ2-7; tentatively, D is TRBD2 (6 bases). Germline V gives CDR1 GTSNPN, CDR2 SVGIG (reference sequence). Trimming left V 0 bases short and J 3 bases short, with 12 bases between. The CDR3 runs 14 residues. The CDR3 bases are TGTGCCTGGAGTGTACTTGGGGGGAACTACGAGCAGTACTTC. Its protein is CAWSVLGGNYEQYF.

Notes on this clone: The same CDR3 arises from other DNA sequences in this sample as well. This chain links TRBV30 with TRBJ1-1; D unclear. CDR1 is GTSNPN and CDR2 is SVGIG in the germline V gene (reference sequence). V was pared by 2 bases and J by 8 bases, with 9 bases between. CDR3 size: 11 residues. The CDR3 spells CAWSPGLEAFF. In DNA, the CDR3 is TGTGCCTGGAGTCCAGGTCTCGAAGCTTTCTTT.

There are a few counts of this clone. The CDR3 loop is CAWSTAPNSPLHF. DNA of the CDR3: TGTGCCTGGTCTACAGCCCCTAATTCACCCCTCCACTTT. The V gene is TRBV30, the J gene TRBJ1-6, with no clear D. CDR1 and CDR2 from the germline V gene are GTSNPN and SVGIG (reference sequence). V was trimmed by 5 bases and J by 6 bases, leaving 11 bases between them. The CDR3 loop spans 13 amino acids.

The V and J genes are TRBV30 and TRBJ2-3; the D is unclear. The CDR3 contains 12 residues. V lost 2 bases to trimming and J lost 15 bases, with 18 bases between them. Per the germline V gene, CDR1 is GTSNPN and CDR2 is SVGIG (reference sequence). The CDR3 DNA reads as TGTGCCTGGAGTCCCTCGGGTACCCCCTCTTATTTT. Its translation is CAWSPSGTPSYF. Full variable domain (outside the CDR3, taken from reference TRBV30 and TRBJ2-3): SQTIHQWPATLVQPVGSPLSLECTVEGTSNPNLYWYRQAAGRGLQLLFYSVGIGQISSEVPQNLSASRPQDRQFILSSKKLLLSDSGFYLCAWSPSGTPSYFGPGTRLTVL.

This clone was counted only a few times. V and J are TRBV5-1 and TRBJ2-7; D may be TRBD1 (6 bases). Germline V gives CDR1 SGHRS, CDR2 YFSETQ. The CDR3 spans 14 residues. V was shortened by 4 bases and J by 3 bases, with 14 bases between the two germline ends. CDR3 nucleotides: TGCGCCAGCAGCCGATACGGGACAAACTACGAGCAGTACTTC. This gives the protein CASSRYGTNYEQYF.

This clone was counted a few times. The chain has TRBV2 and TRBJ1-2; D unclear. The germline V gene has CDR1 SNHLY and CDR2 FYNNEI. V was pared by 3 bases and J by 8 bases, with 10 bases between. This CDR3 region has 12 residues. The CDR3 loop reads CASSEGLGGYTF. As DNA, the CDR3 is TGTGCCAGCAGTGAGGGATTAGGAGGCTACACCTTC.

The chain carries TRBV30 and TRBJ1-3; possibly TRBD1 for D (5 bases). The CDR3 has 15 residues. Germline V lookup: CDR1 GTSNPN, CDR2 SVGIG (reference sequence). V lost 5 bases and J 2 bases, leaving 16 bases between the germline ends. CDR3 sequence (DNA): TGTGCCTGGGGCAAAGGGACTCGCCCTGGAAACACCATATATTTT. This sequence encodes CAWGKGTRPGNTIYF.

The gene calls are TRBV7-6 and TRBJ2-5; D may be TRBD2 (5 bases). Between the trimmed V and J ends, which lost 5 bases and 4 bases, there was a span of 14 bases. CDR1 and CDR2 from the germline V gene are SGHVS and FNYEAQ. This CDR3 region has 14 residues. CDR3 sequence reads: CASSLGGGLETQYF. The CDR3 bases are TGTGCCAGCAGCCTTGGCGGAGGTTTAGAGACCCAGTACTTC.